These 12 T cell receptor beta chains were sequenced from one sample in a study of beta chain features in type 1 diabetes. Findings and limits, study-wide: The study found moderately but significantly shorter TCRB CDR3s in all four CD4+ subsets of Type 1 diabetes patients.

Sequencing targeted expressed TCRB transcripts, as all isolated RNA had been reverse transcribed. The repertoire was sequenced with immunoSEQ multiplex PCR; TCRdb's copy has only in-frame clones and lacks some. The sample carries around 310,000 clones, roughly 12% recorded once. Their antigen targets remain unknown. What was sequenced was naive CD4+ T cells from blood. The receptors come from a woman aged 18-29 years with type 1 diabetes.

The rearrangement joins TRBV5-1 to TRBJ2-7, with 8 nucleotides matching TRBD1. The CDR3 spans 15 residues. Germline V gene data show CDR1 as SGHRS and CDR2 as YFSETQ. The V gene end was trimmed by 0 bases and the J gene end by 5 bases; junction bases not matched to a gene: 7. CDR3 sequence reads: CASSLAAGGRHEQYV. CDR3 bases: TGCGCCAGCAGCTTGGCGGCAGGGGGCCGGCACGAGCAGTACGTC.

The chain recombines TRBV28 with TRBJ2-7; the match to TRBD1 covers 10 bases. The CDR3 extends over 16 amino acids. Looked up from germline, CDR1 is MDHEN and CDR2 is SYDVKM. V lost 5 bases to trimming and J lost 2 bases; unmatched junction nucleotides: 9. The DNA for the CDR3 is TGTGCCAGCAGTGAGACAGGGGGCCGGGAGACCTACGAGCAGTACTTC. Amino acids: CASSETGGRETYEQYF. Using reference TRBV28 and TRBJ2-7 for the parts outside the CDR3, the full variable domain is DVKVTQSSRYLVKRTGEKVFLECVQDMDHENMFWYRQDPGLGLRLIYFSYDVKMKEKGDIPEGYSVSREKKERFSLILESASTNQTSMYLCASSETGGRETYEQYFGPGTRLTVT.

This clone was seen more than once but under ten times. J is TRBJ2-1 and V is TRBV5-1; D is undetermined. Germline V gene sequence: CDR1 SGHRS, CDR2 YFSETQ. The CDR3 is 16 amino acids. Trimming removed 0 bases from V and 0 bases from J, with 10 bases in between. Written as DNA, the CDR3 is TGCGCCAGCAGCTTGGCACAGACCCTCTCCTACAATGAGCAGTTCTTC. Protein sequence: CASSLAQTLSYNEQFF.

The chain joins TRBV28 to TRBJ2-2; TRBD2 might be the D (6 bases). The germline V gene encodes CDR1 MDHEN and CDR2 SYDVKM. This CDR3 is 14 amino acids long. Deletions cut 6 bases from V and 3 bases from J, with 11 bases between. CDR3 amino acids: CASRTSRHTGELFF. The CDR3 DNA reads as TGTGCCAGCAGGACTAGTCGGCACACCGGGGAGCTGTTTTTT.

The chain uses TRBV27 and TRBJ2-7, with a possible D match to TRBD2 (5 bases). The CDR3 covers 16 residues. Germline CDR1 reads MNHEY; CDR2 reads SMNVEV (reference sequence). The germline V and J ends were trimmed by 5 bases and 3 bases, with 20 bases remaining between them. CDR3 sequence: CASSPGPGREGYEQYF. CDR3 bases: TGTGCCAGCAGTCCTGGACCGGGAAGGGAAGGCTACGAGCAGTACTTC.

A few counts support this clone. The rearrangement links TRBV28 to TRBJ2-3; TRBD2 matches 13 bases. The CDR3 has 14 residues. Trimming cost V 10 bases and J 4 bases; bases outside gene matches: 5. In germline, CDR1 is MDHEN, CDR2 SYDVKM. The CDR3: CATGLAGVPDTQYF. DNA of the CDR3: TGTGCCACCGGACTAGCGGGAGTACCAGATACGCAGTATTTT.

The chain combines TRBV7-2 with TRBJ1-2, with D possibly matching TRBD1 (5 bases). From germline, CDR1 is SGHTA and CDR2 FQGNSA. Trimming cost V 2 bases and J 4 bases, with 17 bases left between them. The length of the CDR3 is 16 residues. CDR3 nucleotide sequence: TGTGCCAGCAGCTTATTAGGGCGGCGGGACCCCTATGGCTACACCTTC. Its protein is CASSLLGRRDPYGYTF.

The DNA for the CDR3 is TGCGCCAGCAGCAGCTACGGAGGGGGGGGCACCGGGGAGCTGTTTTTT. Its translation is CASSSYGGGGTGELFF. The chain is built from TRBV5-1 and TRBJ2-2, with a possible D match to TRBD2 (7 bases). This CDR3 is 16 amino acids long. Trimming removed 4 bases from V and 4 bases from J, with 17 bases in between. Germline CDR1 is SGHRS and CDR2 is YFSETQ.

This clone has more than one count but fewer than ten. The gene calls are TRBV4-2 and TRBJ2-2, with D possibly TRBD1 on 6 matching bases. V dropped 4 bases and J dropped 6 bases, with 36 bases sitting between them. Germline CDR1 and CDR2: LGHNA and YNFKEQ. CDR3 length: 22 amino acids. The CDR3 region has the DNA TGTGCCAGCAGCCCGCGAAGTCCAACTAGAGACAGGCCAGCGGCCTCATCCGGGGAGCTGTTTTTT. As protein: CASSPRSPTRDRPAASSGELFF.

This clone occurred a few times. Here the CDR3 reads CASSSGLGPNEQFF. The DNA of the CDR3 is TGTGCCAGCAGCTCCGGACTAGGCCCCAATGAGCAGTTCTTC. The chain recombines TRBV7-2 with TRBJ2-1; 7 bases map to TRBD2. The germline V gene encodes CDR1 SGHTA and CDR2 FQGNSA. The CDR3 is 14 residues long. The J segment lost 6 bases and the V segment lost 4 bases, leaving 6 bases of the junction unmatched.

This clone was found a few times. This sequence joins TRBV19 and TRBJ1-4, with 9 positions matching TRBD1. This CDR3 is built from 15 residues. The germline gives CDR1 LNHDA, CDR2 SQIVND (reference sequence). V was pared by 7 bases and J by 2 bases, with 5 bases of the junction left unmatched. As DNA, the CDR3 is TGTGCCAGTACCGAACAGGGGGCGACTAATGAAAAACTGTTTTTT. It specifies CASTEQGATNEKLFF.

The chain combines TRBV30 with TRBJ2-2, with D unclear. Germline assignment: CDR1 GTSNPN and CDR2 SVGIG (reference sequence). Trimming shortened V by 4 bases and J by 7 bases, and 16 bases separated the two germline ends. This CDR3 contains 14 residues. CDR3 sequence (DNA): TGTGCCTGGAAGTACACCCGAGGTGGCGGGGAGCTGTTTTTT. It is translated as CAWKYTRGGGELFF.